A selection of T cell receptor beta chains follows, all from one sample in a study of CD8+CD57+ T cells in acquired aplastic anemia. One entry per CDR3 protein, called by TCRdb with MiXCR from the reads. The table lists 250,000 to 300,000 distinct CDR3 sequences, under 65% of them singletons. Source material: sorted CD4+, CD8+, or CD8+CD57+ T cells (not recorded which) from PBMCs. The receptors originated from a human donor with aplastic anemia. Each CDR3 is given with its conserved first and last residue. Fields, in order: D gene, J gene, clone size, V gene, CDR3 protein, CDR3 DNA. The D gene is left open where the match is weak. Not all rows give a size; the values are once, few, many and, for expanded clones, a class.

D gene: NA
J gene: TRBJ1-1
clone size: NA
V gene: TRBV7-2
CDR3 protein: CASSLWYSRVEAFF
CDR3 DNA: TGTGCCAGCAGCTTATGGTATTCCAGAGTTGAAGCTTTCTTT

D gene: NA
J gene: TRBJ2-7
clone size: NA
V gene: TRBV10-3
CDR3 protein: CASSYDTLRGYEQYF
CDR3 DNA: TGTGCCAGCAGTTACGACACACTGAGGGGCTACGAGCAGTACTTC

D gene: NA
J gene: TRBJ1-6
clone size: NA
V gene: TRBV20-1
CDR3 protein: CSARVRTAVNNSPLHF
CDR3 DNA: TGCAGTGCTAGGGTGAGGACAGCCGTAAATAATTCACCCCTCCACTTT

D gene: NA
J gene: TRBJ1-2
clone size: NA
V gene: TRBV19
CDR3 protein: CASNVMGDGYTF
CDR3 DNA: TGTGCCAGTAATGTGATGGGGGATGGCTACACCTTC

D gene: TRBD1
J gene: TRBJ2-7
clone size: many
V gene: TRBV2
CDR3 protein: CASSEGPRTGLYEQYF
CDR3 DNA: TGTGCCAGCAGTGAAGGACCCCGGACAGGGCTCTACGAGCAGTACTTC

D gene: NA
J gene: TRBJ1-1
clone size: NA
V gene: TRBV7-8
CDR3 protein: CASSPSRDRNTEAFF
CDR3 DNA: TGTGCCAGCAGCCCGAGTAGGGATCGTAACACTGAAGCTTTCTTT

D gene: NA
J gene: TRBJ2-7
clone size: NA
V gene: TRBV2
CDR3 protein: CAGSYGLLYEQYF
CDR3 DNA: TGTGCCGGCAGCTACGGACTACTCTACGAGCAGTACTTT

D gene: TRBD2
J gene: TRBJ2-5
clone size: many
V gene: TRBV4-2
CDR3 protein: CASSQGGLAGGLQETQYF
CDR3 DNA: TGTGCCAGCAGCCAAGGGGGACTAGCGGGAGGACTCCAAGAGACCCAGTACTTC

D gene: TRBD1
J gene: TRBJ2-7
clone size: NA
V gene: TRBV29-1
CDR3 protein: CSVAGQGAGEQYF
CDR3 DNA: TGCAGCGTGGCCGGACAGGGGGCCGGGGAGCAGTACTTC

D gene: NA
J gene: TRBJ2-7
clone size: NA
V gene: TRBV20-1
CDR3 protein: CSASGQGGYEQYF
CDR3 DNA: TGCAGTGCTAGTGGGCAGGGTGGCTACGAGCAGTACTTC

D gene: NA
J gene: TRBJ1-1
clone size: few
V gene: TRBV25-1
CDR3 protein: CASPGPMNTEAFF
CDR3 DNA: TGTGCCAGTCCCGGTCCGATGAACACTGAAGCTTTCTTT

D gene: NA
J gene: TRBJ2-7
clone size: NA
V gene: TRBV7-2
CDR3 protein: CASQNSGRNEQYF
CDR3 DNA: TGTGCCAGCCAAAACTCGGGTAGGAACGAGCAGTACTTC

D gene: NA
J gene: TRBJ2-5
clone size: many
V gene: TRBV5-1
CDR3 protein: CASSLRGQNQETQYF
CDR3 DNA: TGCGCCAGCAGCTTGAGAGGGCAGAACCAAGAGACCCAGTACTTC

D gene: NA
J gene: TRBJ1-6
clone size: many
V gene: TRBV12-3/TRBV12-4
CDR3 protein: CASSQQVPGSPLHF
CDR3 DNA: TGTGCCAGCAGTCAACAGGTCCCGGGTTCACCCCTCCACTTT

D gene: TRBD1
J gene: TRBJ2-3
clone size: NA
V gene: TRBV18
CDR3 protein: CASSPVNRGRTDTQYF
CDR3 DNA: TGTGCCAGCTCACCAGTAAACAGGGGGCGCACAGATACGCAGTATTTT

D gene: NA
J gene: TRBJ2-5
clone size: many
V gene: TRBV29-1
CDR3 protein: CSVRGARQETQYF
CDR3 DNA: TGCAGCGTGAGAGGGGCCCGTCAAGAGACCCAGTACTTC

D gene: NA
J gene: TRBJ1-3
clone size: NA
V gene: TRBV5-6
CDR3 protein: CASSLNLASVSGNTIYF
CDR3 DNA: TGTGCCAGCAGCTTGAACTTGGCGAGTGTCTCTGGAAACACCATATATTTT

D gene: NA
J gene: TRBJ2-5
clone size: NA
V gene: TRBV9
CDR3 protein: CASSEISNQVTQYF
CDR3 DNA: TGTGCCAGCAGTGAAATAAGTAACCAAGTGACCCAGTACTTT

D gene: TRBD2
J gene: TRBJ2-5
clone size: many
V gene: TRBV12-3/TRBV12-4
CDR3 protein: CASSLGLVETQYF
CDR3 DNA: TGTGCCAGCAGTCTCGGACTAGTGGAGACCCAGTACTTC